This T cell receptor (beta chain) was identified during a study of blood T cell repertoires in COVID-19 (dated by TCRdb to the early 2020s). Regarding the study in general: Samples covering the acute and convalescent phases of COVID-19 were provided by collaborators in the United States, Italy and Spain. HLA class I and class II types, where available, came from metadata supplied by the sample provider rather than from assay-based typing. The prospective study material was composed of cDNA or gDNA derived from T cells, B-cell-depleted T cells, or PBMCs. The sample metadata nearly always contained a de-identified subject ID, COVID-19 status, age in years and sex. Subjects who had been exposed to COVID-19, were actively infected with it, or had recovered from it provided the deeply sampled blood TCRbeta repertoires that made up the dataset. Samples came from the ongoing ImmuneRACE study (first 160 participants) plus 1,254 subjects from 6 global collaborators. The repertoires were released in a freely available public database meant as a resource for research on the immune response to SARS-CoV-2. Here is what the overall study found, with its caveats: The amount of clinical and demographic metadata varied by source and participant and was provided uncurated.

The germline V end is reduced by 1 base and the J end by 4 bases; junction bases left unmatched: 5. The CDR3 runs 15 amino acids, cysteine and phenylalanine included. The sequence is cut down to CDR3 DNA, 45 bases in frame from base 1. Via the germline V gene, CDR1 is SGHRS and CDR2 YFSETQ. In the prospective study, participants were about 18 to 95 years old, resided in approximately 25 geographic areas of the United States, and were enrolled through a virtual design. To assign participants to cohorts, the prospective study relied on clinical history that participants themselves reported in a screening survey and a study questionnaire. Recovered participants in ImmuneRACE Cohort 3 were defined as having two consecutive negative NP/OP PCR tests, clearance from a healthcare professional, or resolution of symptoms. In the prospective study, mobile phlebotomists collected whole blood, serum and a nasopharyngeal or oropharyngeal swab from each participant. Over an approximately 2-month period, participants in the prospective study had the option of providing additional blood draws and questionnaires. Prospective study blood samples were shipped either frozen or at room temperature before DNA extraction.

TCRbeta CDR3 regions were amplified from genomic DNA using the immunoSEQ Assay, a bias-controlled multiplex PCR. In the authors' own workflow: The number of nucleated cells in each sample was estimated from the amplification of reference gene primers within the assay. Sequence reads were collapsed and filtered to measure the absolute abundance of every unique TCRbeta CDR3 rearrangement. Productive Simpson clonality was computed per sample as the square root of Simpson's diversity index over productive rearrangements. Not all clones reach the TCRdb copy of this immuneACCESS table, which keeps in-frame sequences only. Checked studies attribute under half of the gap to unresolved V genes and leave the rest unexplained. The DNA was the basis for D and trimming; V, J and clone size are from that table. This sample gives approximately 400,000 clones in total; roughly 91% of them show up just once. Jointly, the top ten make up about 1.1% of the sample.

Regarding this clone: The antigen it binds to is not known. No clone much larger than this one lies a single base away; base qualities are absent.

Material for sequencing was PBMCs or T cells enriched from blood (not recorded which). The TCR originated in a woman aged 18-35 years who had recovered from COVID-19. The rearranged chain carries TRBV5-1 and TRBJ1-2, and 9 bases in between align with TRBD1. The CDR3 protein sequence reads: CASSLSYRGLYGYTF. The bases read TGCGCCAGCAGCTTGAGTTACAGGGGGCTCTATGGCTACACCTTC.